Shown below are 19 T cell receptor beta chains from a single sample sequenced in a study of blood T cell repertoires in COVID-19. The method was immunoSEQ multiplex PCR; TCRdb's version includes in-frame clones alone and lacks a portion of them. This table holds 150,000 to 200,000 clones, 89% found once. Sequencing was done on a sample of PBMCs or T cells enriched from blood (not recorded which). These receptors all stem from a woman aged 40 to 49 with acute COVID-19.

The chain has TRBV18 and TRBJ2-7, with D possibly being TRBD2 (5 bases). The germline gives CDR1 KGHSH, CDR2 LQKENI. CDR3 size: 14 residues. V dropped 4 bases and J dropped 6 bases, with 16 bases sitting between them. The CDR3: CASSQSTSGLEQYF. CDR3 coding DNA: TGTGCCAGCTCACAGTCTACCTCAGGACTCGAGCAGTACTTC.

In its sample, this clone was seen once. J is TRBJ2-3 and V is TRBV5-1; D unclear. V was shortened by 0 bases and J by 0 bases, with 8 bases between the two germline ends. The CDR3 runs 15 residues. Germline lookup yields CDR1 SGHRS and CDR2 YFSETQ. This CDR3 reads CASSLGHSSTDTQYF. CDR3 DNA sequence: TGCGCCAGCAGCTTGGGACACTCCAGCACAGATACGCAGTATTTT.

The chain uses TRBV7-8 and TRBJ2-2; no clear D. This CDR3 is built from 13 residues. V shed 5 bases and J shed 4 bases, with 8 bases lying between them. Looked up from germline, CDR1 is SGHVS and CDR2 is FQNEAQ. The CDR3: CASSRLSTGELFF. In DNA, the CDR3 is TGTGCCAGCAGCCGATTATCCACCGGGGAGCTGTTTTTT.

The V and J genes are TRBV6-1 and TRBJ1-6; D gene uncertain. V was pared by 3 bases and J by 10 bases, with 13 bases between. The germline V gene encodes CDR1 MNHNS and CDR2 SASEGT. There are 14 residues in the CDR3. CDR3 amino acids: CASSDEVSSSPLHF. In DNA, the CDR3 is TGTGCCAGCAGTGATGAGGTGTCGAGCTCACCCCTCCACTTT.

The chain recombines TRBV7-8 with TRBJ1-6; no definite D call. The CDR3 is made up of 12 amino acids. V was shortened by 5 bases and J by 11 bases, with 10 bases between the two germline ends. Germline V gene sequence: CDR1 SGHVS, CDR2 FQNEAQ. CDR3 sequence: CASSLSGAPLHF. The DNA of the CDR3 is TGTGCCAGCAGCCTCTCAGGTGCACCCCTCCACTTT.

The chain is built from TRBV19 and TRBJ2-1; 7 nucleotides align to TRBD2. The CDR3 has 16 residues. The germline V gene encodes CDR1 LNHDA and CDR2 SQIVND (reference sequence). The V and J ends lost 3 bases and 2 bases, in that order; junction bases with no gene match: 7. The CDR3 loop is CASSIGTMRAYNEQFF. The CDR3, as DNA: TGTGCCAGTAGTATTGGGACTATGAGGGCCTACAATGAGCAGTTCTTC.

J is TRBJ2-1 and V is TRBV5-1; TRBD2 agrees at 11 bases. The trim removed 4 bases at V and 8 bases at J, leaving 14 bases unmatched. In germline, CDR1 is SGHRS, CDR2 YFSETQ. This CDR3 region has 17 residues. The CDR3 DNA reads as TGCGCCAGCAGCCACCCCCTAACTAGCGGGAGTTCCCATGAGCAGTTCTTC. As protein: CASSHPLTSGSSHEQFF.

The rearrangement uses TRBV4-1 and TRBJ2-5; D unresolved. Trimming pared 0 bases from V and 5 bases from J, leaving 16 bases between. CDR1 and CDR2 from the germline V gene are MGHRA and YSYEKL. The CDR3 totals 16 residues. As DNA, the CDR3 is TGCGCCAGCAGCCAAGACCCGGGTAGGCGGCCGGAGACCCAGTACTTC. This gives the protein CASSQDPGRRPETQYF.

This CDR3 reads CASSPLGGEQYF. The CDR3 DNA reads as TGTGCCAGCTCACCCCTGGGGGGGGAGCAGTACTTC. The chain uses TRBV18 and TRBJ2-7, with 7 nucleotides matching TRBD2. V shed 3 bases and J 7 bases; nucleotides not matched to a gene: 3. Germline V gives CDR1 KGHSH, CDR2 LQKENI. The CDR3 is made up of 12 amino acids.

The chain links TRBV5-1 to TRBJ2-3; tentatively, D is TRBD2 (6 bases). CDR3 length: 13 amino acids. Trimming took off 4 bases at V and 4 bases at J, with 10 bases between the two ends. CDR1 is SGHRS, CDR2 YFSETQ, per germline. CDR3 sequence: CASSQGGADTQYF. The DNA for the CDR3 is TGCGCCAGCAGCCAGGGAGGCGCAGATACGCAGTATTTT.

The chain carries TRBV2 and TRBJ1-5; a weak D match, TRBD1 (5 bases). The ends were cut back, 3 bases at V and 1 base at J, with 7 bases in the middle. The V gene's germline CDR1 is SNHLY and CDR2 FYNNEI. The CDR3 sequence is 14 residues long. The CDR3 is CASSDRQSNQPQHF. CDR3 sequence (DNA): TGTGCCAGCAGTGACCGACAGAGCAATCAGCCCCAGCATTTT.

The V and J genes are TRBV19 and TRBJ2-7, with 7 positions matching TRBD2. Germline trimming cut 5 bases from V and 2 bases from J; bases unmatched to any gene: 6. CDR3 length: 14 residues. Looked up from germline, CDR1 is LNHDA and CDR2 is SQIVND (reference sequence). The chain's CDR3 is CASSGGERAYEQYF. The CDR3 nucleotides are TGTGCCAGTAGTGGGGGGGAGCGGGCCTACGAGCAGTACTTC.

J is TRBJ2-3 and V is TRBV4-2; D unclear. Deletions cut 0 bases from V and 4 bases from J, with 14 bases between. The CDR3 sequence is 16 residues long. Germline V gene data show CDR1 as LGHNA and CDR2 as YNFKEQ. CDR3 DNA sequence: TGTGCCAGCAGCCAAGATCCACAAAGAAATCCAGATACGCAGTATTTT. This sequence encodes CASSQDPQRNPDTQYF.

Only a few counts were recorded for this clone. The V call is TRBV2, the J call TRBJ2-7; TRBD2 matches at 8 bases. The CDR3 totals 15 residues. Germline values: CDR1 SNHLY, CDR2 FYNNEI. After removal of 0 bases from V and 4 bases from J, the junction contained 5 bases not matched to a gene. As DNA, the CDR3 is TGTGCCAGCAGTGAAGCCGCTAGCGGGTCTTACGAGCAGTACTTC. It encodes CASSEAASGSYEQYF.

This clone has just one count. This chain joins TRBV11-2 and TRBJ2-5; TRBD1 matches at 11 bases. There are 15 residues in the CDR3. V dropped 5 bases and J dropped 5; count of bases not matched to a gene: 7. Germline-derived CDR1 and CDR2 are SGHAT and FQNNGV. Written as DNA, the CDR3 is TGTGCCAGCAGCCCCGGACAGGGGGCTCATGAGACCCAGTACTTC. It translates to CASSPGQGAHETQYF. Full variable domain (remainder filled in from reference TRBV11-2 and TRBJ2-5): EAGVAQSPRYKIIEKRQSVAFWCNPISGHATLYWYQQILGQGPKLLIQFQNNGVVDDSQLPKDRFSAERLKGVDSTLKIQPAKLEDSAVYLCASSPGQGAHETQYFGPGTRLLVL.

The rearrangement joins TRBV2 to TRBJ1-5, with a possible D match to TRBD1 (6 bases). V shed 9 bases and J shed 0 bases, with 12 bases lying between them. CDR1 is SNHLY, CDR2 FYNNEI, per germline. There are 14 residues in the CDR3. The DNA for the CDR3 is TGTGCCAGTGGGGACACCAATAGCAATCAGCCCCAGCATTTT. Translating gives CASGDTNSNQPQHF.

In regard to this clone: This clone may be a read error of a much larger clone one base away. The V call is TRBV25-1, the J call TRBJ2-3; maybe TRBD2 (5 bases). The V end was cut by 5 bases, the J end by 4 bases, with 7 bases between. The CDR3 is 12 residues long. Germline-derived CDR1 and CDR2 are MGHDK and SYGVNS. CDR3 sequence reads: CASSSGADTQYF. CDR3 nucleotide sequence: TGTGCCAGCAGTTCCGGGGCAGATACGCAGTATTTT.

DNA of the CDR3: TGCGCCAGCAGCCAACAGGGATCGGACACCATATATTTT. Its protein product is CASSQQGSDTIYF. The chain recombines TRBV4-3 with TRBJ1-3; possibly TRBD1 for D (5 bases). This CDR3 contains 13 residues. V dropped 2 bases and J dropped 8 bases, with 10 bases sitting between them. The germline CDR1 and CDR2 sequences are LGHNA and YSLEER.

The chain employs TRBV19 and TRBJ1-6; 8 bases map to TRBD1. CDR3 length: 17 amino acids. Germline trimming cut 5 bases from V and 3 bases from J; bases unmatched to any gene: 9. CDR1 and CDR2 from the germline V gene are LNHDA and SQIVND (reference sequence). The CDR3 DNA reads TGTGCCAGTAGTGCCCACGGGACAGGTCTCTATAATTCACCCCTCCACTTT. This encodes CASSAHGTGLYNSPLHF. Full variable domain (rest looked up from reference TRBV19 and TRBJ1-6): DGGITQSPKYLFRKEGQNVTLSCEQNLNHDAMYWYRQDPGQGLRLIYYSQIVNDFQKGDIAEGYSVSREKKESFPLTVTSAQKNPTAFYLCASSAHGTGLYNSPLHFGNGTRLTVT.